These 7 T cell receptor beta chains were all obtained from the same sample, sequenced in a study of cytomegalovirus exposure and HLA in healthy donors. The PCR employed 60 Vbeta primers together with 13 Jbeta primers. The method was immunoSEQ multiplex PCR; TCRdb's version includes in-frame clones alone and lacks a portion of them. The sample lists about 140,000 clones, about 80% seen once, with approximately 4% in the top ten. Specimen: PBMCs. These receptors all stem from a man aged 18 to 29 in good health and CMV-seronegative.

The CDR3 is CASSKGGDLLTQYF. The CDR3 nucleotides read TGTGCCAGTAGTAAAGGGGGCGATTTATTGACGCAGTATTTT. J is TRBJ2-3 and V is TRBV19; 7 nucleotides line up with TRBD1. CDR1 and CDR2 (germline): LNHDA, SQIVND (reference sequence). Trimming at V came to 4 bases and at J to 9 bases, leaving 10 bases not matched to a gene. The length of the CDR3 is 14 residues. Filled out from reference TRBV19 and TRBJ2-3, the complete variable domain reads DGGITQSPKYLFRKEGQNVTLSCEQNLNHDAMYWYRQDPGQGLRLIYYSQIVNDFQKGDIAEGYSVSREKKESFPLTVTSAQKNPTAFYLCASSKGGDLLTQYFGPGTRLTVL.

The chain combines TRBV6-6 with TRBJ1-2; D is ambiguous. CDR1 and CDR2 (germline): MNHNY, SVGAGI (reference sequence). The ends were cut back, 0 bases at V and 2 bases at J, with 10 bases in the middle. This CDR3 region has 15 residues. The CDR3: CASSYSSGRNYGYTF. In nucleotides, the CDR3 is TGTGCCAGCAGTTACTCGTCAGGCCGAAACTATGGCTACACCTTC.

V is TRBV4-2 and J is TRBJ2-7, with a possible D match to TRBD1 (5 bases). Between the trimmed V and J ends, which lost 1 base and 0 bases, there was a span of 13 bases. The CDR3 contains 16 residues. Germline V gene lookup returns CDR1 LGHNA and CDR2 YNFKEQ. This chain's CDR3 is CASSQAAQTDSYEQYF. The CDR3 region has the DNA TGTGCCAGCAGCCAAGCCGCTCAGACAGACTCCTACGAGCAGTACTTC.

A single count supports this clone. The CDR3, as DNA: TGTGCCAGCAGCTTAGTACAGGGGGATACACTTAACACTGAAGCTTTCTTT. The encoded protein is CASSLVQGDTLNTEAFF. This chain connects TRBV5-4 to TRBJ1-1; 8 bases fit TRBD1. Per germline, CDR1 SGHNT and CDR2 YYREEE (reference sequence). V shed 2 bases, J shed 2 bases, and the junction held 11 bases outside the gene matches. The CDR3 totals 17 residues.

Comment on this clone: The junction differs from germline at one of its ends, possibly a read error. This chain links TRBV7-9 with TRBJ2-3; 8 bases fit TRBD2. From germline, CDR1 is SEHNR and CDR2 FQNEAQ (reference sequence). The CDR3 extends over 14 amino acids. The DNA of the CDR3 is TGTGCCAGCAGCTTAGTTGGTAGCGGGGAGCTAAGGGATTTT. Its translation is CASSLVGSGELRDF.

CDR3 loop: CASSPSAGGAADTQYF. The DNA for the CDR3 is TGTGCCAGCAGCCCATCAGCGGGGGGGGCAGCAGATACGCAGTATTTT. The chain carries TRBV11-2 and TRBJ2-3, with 10 positions matching TRBD2. The CDR3 runs 16 residues. The trim removed 5 bases at V and 4 bases at J, leaving 9 bases unmatched. Germline V gene sequence: CDR1 SGHAT, CDR2 FQNNGV.

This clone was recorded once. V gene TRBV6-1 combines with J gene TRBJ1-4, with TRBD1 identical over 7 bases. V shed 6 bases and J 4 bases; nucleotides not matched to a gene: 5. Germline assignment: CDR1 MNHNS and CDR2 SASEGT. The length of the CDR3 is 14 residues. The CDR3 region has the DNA TGTGCCAGCAGGACTCCAGGGGGTAATGAAAAACTGTTTTTT. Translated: CASRTPGGNEKLFF.